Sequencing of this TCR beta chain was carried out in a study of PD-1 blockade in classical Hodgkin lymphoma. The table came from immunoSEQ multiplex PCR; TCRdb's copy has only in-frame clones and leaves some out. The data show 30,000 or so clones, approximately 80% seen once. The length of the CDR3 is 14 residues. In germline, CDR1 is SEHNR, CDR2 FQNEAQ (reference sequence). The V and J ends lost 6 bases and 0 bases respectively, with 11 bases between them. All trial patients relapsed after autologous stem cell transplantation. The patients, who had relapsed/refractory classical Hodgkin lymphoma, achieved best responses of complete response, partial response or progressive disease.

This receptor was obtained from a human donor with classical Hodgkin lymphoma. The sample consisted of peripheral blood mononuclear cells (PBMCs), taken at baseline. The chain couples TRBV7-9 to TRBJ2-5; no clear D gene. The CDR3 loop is CASREGINQETQYF. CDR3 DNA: TGTGCCAGCAGAGAAGGGATAAACCAAGAGACCCAGTACTTC.